These 25 T cell receptor beta chains share one sample of origin, sequenced in a study of T cell responses to AZD1222 COVID-19 vaccine. Profiling relied on immunoSEQ multiplex PCR, and the TCRdb table lists in-frame clones only, not all of them. The sample lists 25,000 to 35,000 clones, about 93% occurring once. The sample here was peripheral blood, taken on day 0 of AZD1222 vaccination. These receptors were taken from an adult in good health.

This chain joins TRBV4-1 and TRBJ1-1, with D tentatively TRBD1 (5 bases). CDR3 length equals 13 residues. The germline V gene has CDR1 MGHRA and CDR2 YSYEKL. Trimming cost V 2 bases and J 4 bases, with 8 bases left between them. In DNA form, the CDR3 reads TGCGCCAGCAGCCAAATTGGGGCCACTGAAGCTTTCTTT. As protein: CASSQIGATEAFF.

The V call is TRBV13, the J call TRBJ2-7; D possibly uses TRBD1 or TRBD2 (5 bases each). Germline values: CDR1 PRHDT, CDR2 FYEKMQ (reference sequence). V lost 4 bases and J lost 5, with 18 bases in between. The CDR3 has 15 residues. CDR3 nucleotides: TGTGCCAGCAGCTCCCGCGGGCAGGGAATCAACGAGCAGTACTTC. Translated: CASSSRGQGINEQYF. Together with reference TRBV13 and TRBJ2-7, the CDR3 gives the full variable domain: AAGVIQSPRHLIKEKRETATLKCYPIPRHDTVYWYQQGPGQDPQFLISFYEKMQSDKGSIPDRFSAQQFSDYHSELNMSSLELGDSALYFCASSSRGQGINEQYFGPGTRLTVT.

This chain joins TRBV15 and TRBJ1-2; D gene ambiguous. CDR3 size: 15 residues. Trimming took 0 bases from V and 3 from J, leaving 11 bases between them. Germline CDR1 reads LNHNV; CDR2 reads YYDKDF (reference sequence). The CDR3 sequence: CATSRDFEDYYGYTF. The CDR3 DNA reads as TGTGCCACCAGCAGAGATTTTGAAGATTACTATGGCTACACCTTC.

The V and J genes are TRBV5-1 and TRBJ2-1, with a weak D call TRBD1 (6 bases). The germline V and J ends were trimmed by 4 bases and 12 bases, with 11 bases remaining between them. Germline V gives CDR1 SGHRS, CDR2 YFSETQ. The CDR3 has 11 residues. This CDR3 reads CASSVRDTQFF. In nucleotides, the CDR3 is TGCGCCAGCAGCGTCCGGGACACGCAGTTCTTC.

This clone was counted a single time. The DNA of the CDR3 is TGTGCCAGTAGTAATACAGGGCTTCAGCCCCAGCATTTT. Its protein is CASSNTGLQPQHF. The chain joins TRBV19 to TRBJ1-5; perhaps TRBD1 as D (6 bases). V was cut by 4 bases and J by 6 bases, with 10 bases left in between. The CDR3 covers 13 residues. Germline assignment: CDR1 LNHDA and CDR2 SQIVND (reference sequence). The variable domain in full, completed from reference TRBV19 and TRBJ1-5, reads DGGITQSPKYLFRKEGQNVTLSCEQNLNHDAMYWYRQDPGQGLRLIYYSQIVNDFQKGDIAEGYSVSREKKESFPLTVTSAQKNPTAFYLCASSNTGLQPQHFGDGTRLSIL.

The gene calls are TRBV5-6 and TRBJ1-4, with D perhaps matching TRBD1 (6 bases). In germline, CDR1 is SGHDT, CDR2 YYEEEE. The CDR3 has 15 residues. Trimming cost V 3 bases and J 5 bases, with 14 bases left between them. The CDR3 here is CASSSFGQWNEKLFF. CDR3 DNA: TGTGCCAGCAGCTCATTCGGACAGTGGAATGAAAAACTGTTTTTT.

This chain joins TRBV6-1 and TRBJ1-2; perhaps TRBD1 as D (5 bases). The CDR3 loop spans 17 amino acids. CDR1 and CDR2 from the germline V gene are MNHNS and SASEGT. The V end was cut by 2 bases, the J end by 0 bases, with 16 bases between. In DNA form, the CDR3 reads TGTGCCAGCAGTGAACTGACAGCGGCCCTGACTAACTATGGCTACACCTTC. Translating gives CASSELTAALTNYGYTF.

The CDR3 nucleotides read TGTGCCACCAGCAGAACGCTAATGGATACGCAGTATTTT. Its translation is CATSRTLMDTQYF. This chain joins TRBV15 and TRBJ2-3; D ambiguous. This CDR3 spans 13 amino acids. Germline CDR1 and CDR2: LNHNV and YYDKDF (reference sequence). Trimming removed 2 bases from V and 6 bases from J, with 9 bases in between.

The J gene is TRBJ1-4, the V gene TRBV3-1 (or the pseudogene TRBV3-2); no firm D call. Per germline, CDR1 LGHDT and CDR2 YNNKEL (reference sequence). V lost 0 bases and J lost 7, with 12 bases in between. The CDR3 is made up of 15 amino acids. The CDR3 region is CASSQDRDLVEKLFF. The CDR3 coding sequence is TGTGCCAGCAGCCAAGATAGGGATCTGGTTGAAAAACTGTTTTTT.

V and J are TRBV3-1 (or the pseudogene TRBV3-2) and TRBJ1-6, with D possibly being TRBD1 (6 bases). V was shortened by 4 bases and J by 14 bases, with 15 bases between the two germline ends. Germline CDR1 LGHDT, CDR2 YNNKEL (reference sequence). CDR3 length: 13 amino acids. This chain's CDR3 is CASSPNLQGTLHF. CDR3 DNA sequence: TGTGCCAGCAGCCCTAACCTACAGGGAACCCTCCACTTT.

The CDR3 DNA reads as TGTGCCAGCAGTTTGGGCCCTATCAAGGGCAACACTGAAGCTTTCTTT. Translated: CASSLGPIKGNTEAFF. V and J are TRBV27 and TRBJ1-1, with unresolved D. CDR3 length: 16 residues. The V end was cut by 3 bases, the J end by 2 bases, with 16 bases between. Germline assignment: CDR1 MNHEY and CDR2 SMNVEV (reference sequence).

V gene TRBV28 combines with J gene TRBJ1-5; TRBD1 aligns across 10 bases. Germline V gene data show CDR1 as MDHEN and CDR2 as SYDVKM. The CDR3 covers 15 residues. The V and J ends lost 5 bases and 3 bases, in that order; junction bases with no gene match: 4. CDR3 sequence reads: CASSMGQGNNQPQHF. CDR3 DNA: TGTGCCAGCAGTATGGGACAGGGGAACAATCAGCCCCAGCATTTT. The whole variable domain, remainder taken from reference TRBV28 and TRBJ1-5, is DVKVTQSSRYLVKRTGEKVFLECVQDMDHENMFWYRQDPGLGLRLIYFSYDVKMKEKGDIPEGYSVSREKKERFSLILESASTNQTSMYLCASSMGQGNNQPQHFGDGTRLSIL.

The gene calls are TRBV9 and TRBJ1-2; the D gene is possibly TRBD1 (5 bases). Between the trimmed V and J ends, which lost 2 bases and 3 bases, there was a span of 14 bases. The germline V gene has CDR1 SGDLS and CDR2 YYNGEE. This CDR3 has 15 amino acids. The CDR3 nucleotides read TGTGCCAGCAGCGTCCTCCCAGGGAATGACTATGGCTACACCTTC. Translating gives CASSVLPGNDYGYTF.

V usage is TRBV7-2 and J usage is TRBJ2-5; 8 bases agree with TRBD2. J was trimmed by 4 bases and V by 2 bases; bases with no gene match: 9. Germline CDR1 is SGHTA and CDR2 is FQGNSA. The CDR3 runs 16 residues. The CDR3 sequence is CASSLSPSGFRETQYF. CDR3 coding DNA: TGTGCCAGCAGCTTAAGTCCTAGCGGGTTTAGAGAGACCCAGTACTTC.

V gene TRBV10-2 combines with J gene TRBJ2-7; 9 bases fit TRBD1. The CDR3 runs 13 residues. Losses at the gene ends were 8 bases for V and 3 bases for J; bases not matched to a gene: 5. Germline V gene lookup returns CDR1 WSHSY and CDR2 SAAADI. The CDR3 loop reads CASWQGQGYEQYF. The CDR3 DNA is TGCGCCAGCTGGCAGGGACAGGGCTACGAGCAGTACTTC.

The chain has TRBV2 and TRBJ2-5; 7 bases fit TRBD1. The CDR3 length is 13 residues. Unmatched junction bases numbered 2, after V lost 1 base and J lost 6 bases. The germline CDR1 and CDR2 sequences are SNHLY and FYNNEI. CDR3 bases: TGTGCCAGCAGTGAAGGGACAGGTCAGACCCAGTACTTC. Translation: CASSEGTGQTQYF.

The V call is TRBV11-2, the J call TRBJ2-3, with a weak D call TRBD2 (6 bases). The ends were cut back, 1 base at V and 2 bases at J, with 7 bases in the middle. This CDR3 is built from 14 residues. CDR1 and CDR2 from the germline V gene are SGHAT and FQNNGV. The CDR3 DNA reads as TGTGCCAGCAGCTTAGCTAGCGCCACAGATACGCAGTATTTT. Residues: CASSLASATDTQYF.

The chain employs TRBV7-9 and TRBJ1-4; possible D gene TRBD1, 6 bases. Germline values: CDR1 SEHNR, CDR2 FQNEAQ (reference sequence). The CDR3 has 15 residues. V gave up 7 bases and J gave up 4 bases, with 16 bases separating them. Written as DNA, the CDR3 is TGTGCCAGCACTGAGCTGGGAGGGGGTAATGAAAAACTGTTTTTT. As protein: CASTELGGGNEKLFF.

This sequence joins TRBV30 and TRBJ1-1; weak D call: TRBD1 (6 bases). CDR1 and CDR2 from the germline V gene are GTSNPN and SVGIG (reference sequence). With 2 bases removed from V and 3 bases from J, the gap between germline ends came to 16 bases. This CDR3 has 15 residues. CDR3 DNA: TGTGCCTGGAGTACAACAGGGTTGAGGTACACTGAAGCTTTCTTT. It codes for CAWSTTGLRYTEAFF.

V gene TRBV6-5 combines with J gene TRBJ1-1; 7 positions match TRBD1. The CDR3 runs 13 residues. Germline loops: CDR1 MNHEY, CDR2 SVGAGI. V dropped 5 bases and J dropped 7; count of bases not matched to a gene: 7. The CDR3 region is CASSPHQGVEAFF. CDR3 DNA: TGTGCCAGCAGTCCCCATCAGGGGGTTGAAGCTTTCTTT.

This clone was recorded only once. The V and J genes are TRBV5-1 and TRBJ1-1; 9 nucleotides line up with TRBD1. Germline CDR1 and CDR2: SGHRS and YFSETQ. The V segment lost 2 bases and the J segment 5 bases; nucleotides outside the gene matches: 4. The CDR3 has 14 residues. In DNA, the CDR3 is TGCGCCAGCAGCTTTGGACAGGGGAGGACTGAAGCTTTCTTT. Amino acids: CASSFGQGRTEAFF.

The chain recombines TRBV5-5 with TRBJ1-1; D is undetermined. The CDR3 is 14 amino acids. V was shortened by 4 bases and J by 1 base, with 11 bases between the two germline ends. Germline V gives CDR1 SGHKS, CDR2 YYEKEE (reference sequence). CDR3 loop: CASSRREPNTEAFF. CDR3 bases: TGTGCCAGCAGCCGGAGAGAGCCGAACACTGAAGCTTTCTTT.

The V gene is TRBV7-2, the J gene TRBJ1-5, with a tentative D call TRBD1 (5 bases). Germline CDR1 SGHTA, CDR2 FQGNSA. Deletions cut 3 bases from V and 7 bases from J, with 13 bases between. The CDR3 spans 14 residues. CDR3 nucleotides: TGTGCCAGCAGCTTGGGGACCGTGGGCCAGCCCCAGCATTTT. Residues: CASSLGTVGQPQHF.

The chain combines TRBV4-2 with TRBJ1-5; D might be TRBD1 (6 bases). The V end lost 0 bases, the J end lost 7 bases, and 22 bases lay between the germline ends. The CDR3 runs 18 residues. Germline CDR1 LGHNA, CDR2 YNFKEQ. The DNA of the CDR3 is TGTGCCAGCAGCCAAGATCCTCCGACAGGAGGTTTGGGCCAGCCCCAGCATTTT. Protein: CASSQDPPTGGLGQPQHF.

This rearrangement joins TRBV11-2 to TRBJ2-2; a weak D match, TRBD1 (5 bases). Trimming left V 6 bases short and J 6 bases short, with 20 bases between. The CDR3 is 16 amino acids. CDR1 and CDR2 (germline): SGHAT, FQNNGV. CDR3 sequence (DNA): TGTGCCAGCAGTCCAATCTCAGGGTTCCGGGCCGGGGAGCTGTTTTTT. It codes for CASSPISGFRAGELFF.